This T cell receptor beta chain is from a study of CD8 T cells in Susac syndrome. RNA was extracted with the RNeasy kit, and a quantity of roughly 0.5 to 1 ug was reverse transcribed using random hexamers. With immunoSEQ multiplex PCR, TCR beta CDR3 was amplified across 54 Vbeta and 13 Jbeta. TCRdb passed the immunoSEQ multiplex PCR reads through MiXCR, listing each CDR3 protein once. Of 130,000 or so distinct CDR3 sequences listed, approximately 95% are singletons. The study sequenced TCR beta in blood CD8+ and CD4+ T cells. The patients who served as multiple sclerosis controls were treatment-naive and had stable or active relapsing-remitting disease that fulfilled the revised McDonald criteria. Negative magnetic isolation gave CD8+ and CD4+ cells; FACS enriched CD8+ TEMRA. This CDR3 has 13 residues. Germline CDR1 and CDR2: LGHDT and YNNKEL (reference sequence). With 4 bases removed from V and 6 bases from J, the gap between germline ends came to 10 bases.

This chain joins TRBV3-1 and TRBJ2-1; unclear D gene. Sequencing was performed on CD4+ T cells from PBMCs. The TCR originated in a human donor with multiple sclerosis. CDR3 protein: CASSRKAPNEQFF. DNA for the CDR3: TGTGCCAGCAGCCGAAAAGCCCCCAATGAGCAGTTCTTC.